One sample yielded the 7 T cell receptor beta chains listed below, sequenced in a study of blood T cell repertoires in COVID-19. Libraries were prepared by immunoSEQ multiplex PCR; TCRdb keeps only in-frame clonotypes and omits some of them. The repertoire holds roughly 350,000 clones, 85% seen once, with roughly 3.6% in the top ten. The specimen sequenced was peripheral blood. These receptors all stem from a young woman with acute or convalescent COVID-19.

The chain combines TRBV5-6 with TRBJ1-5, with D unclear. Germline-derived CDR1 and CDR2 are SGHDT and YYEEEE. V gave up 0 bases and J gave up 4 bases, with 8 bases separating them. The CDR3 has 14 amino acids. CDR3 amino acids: CASSLALANQPQHF. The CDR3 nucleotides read TGTGCCAGCAGCTTGGCGCTAGCTAATCAGCCCCAGCATTTT.

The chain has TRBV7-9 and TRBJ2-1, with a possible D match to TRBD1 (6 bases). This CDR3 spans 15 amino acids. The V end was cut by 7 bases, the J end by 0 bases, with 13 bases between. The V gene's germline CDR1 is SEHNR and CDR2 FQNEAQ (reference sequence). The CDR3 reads CASTYGTLSYNEQFF. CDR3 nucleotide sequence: TGTGCCAGCACGTACGGGACACTCTCCTACAATGAGCAGTTCTTC.

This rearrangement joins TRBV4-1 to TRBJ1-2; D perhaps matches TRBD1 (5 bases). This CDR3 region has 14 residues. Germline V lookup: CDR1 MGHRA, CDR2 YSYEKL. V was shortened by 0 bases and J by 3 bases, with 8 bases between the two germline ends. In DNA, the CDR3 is TGCGCCAGCAGCCAAGAACCAGGGTACTATGGCTACACCTTC. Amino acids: CASSQEPGYYGYTF.

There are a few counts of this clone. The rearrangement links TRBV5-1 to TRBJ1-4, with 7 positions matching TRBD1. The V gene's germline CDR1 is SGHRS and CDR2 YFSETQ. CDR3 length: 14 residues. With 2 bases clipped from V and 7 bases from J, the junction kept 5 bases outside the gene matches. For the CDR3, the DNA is TGCGCCAGCAGCTTACGACAGGGTAGTGAAAAACTGTTTTTT. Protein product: CASSLRQGSEKLFF.

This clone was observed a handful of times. CDR3 DNA sequence: TGTGCCAGCAGCGTAGACGGGGCAGGGGTATACACCGGGGAGCTGTTTTTT. Its protein is CASSVDGAGVYTGELFF. This sequence joins TRBV9 and TRBJ2-2; D possibly corresponds to TRBD1 (6 bases). V was pared by 0 bases and J by 3 bases, with 15 bases between. The CDR3 is 17 amino acids. Germline V lookup: CDR1 SGDLS, CDR2 YYNGEE.

The CDR3, as DNA: TGTGCCACCAGTGATGGGGGCAGACAAGAGACCCAGTACTTC. Its translation: CATSDGGRQETQYF. The chain combines TRBV24-1 with TRBJ2-5; D may be TRBD1 (6 bases). CDR1 KGHDR and CDR2 SFDVKD come from the germline V gene. V was clipped by 3 bases and J by 2 bases, with 9 bases between them. The CDR3 spans 14 residues.

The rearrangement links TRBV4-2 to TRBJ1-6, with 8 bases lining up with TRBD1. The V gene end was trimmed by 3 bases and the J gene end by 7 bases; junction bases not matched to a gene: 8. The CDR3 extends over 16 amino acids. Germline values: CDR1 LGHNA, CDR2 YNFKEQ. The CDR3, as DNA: TGTGCCAGCAGCCACGCACAACAGGGGGAGAATTCACCCCTCCACTTT. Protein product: CASSHAQQGENSPLHF.